This T cell receptor (beta chain) stems from a study of blood T cell repertoires in COVID-19. Overall study: Donors in the United States, Italy and Spain gave samples during acute or convalescent COVID-19. From T cells, B-cell-depleted T cells, or PBMCs came the material, which was cDNA or gDNA.

V trimming: 0 bases; J trimming: 10 bases; junction bases outside the gene matches: 9. This CDR3 has 17 residues. Germline CDR1 and CDR2: SGDLS and YYNGEE. How the authors handled the data: Reference gene primer amplification gave nucleated cell count estimates. Some clones are missing from TCRdb's copy, which holds only in-frame ones; the method was immunoSEQ multiplex PCR. D and trimming were read from the DNA, whereas the V and J calls and clone size are those reported in that table. In the table there are 99,000 or so clones, 82% of which are singletons. This clonotype was sampled from a woman of 80 years or more with acute or convalescent COVID-19. J is TRBJ2-2 and V is TRBV9, with 13 bases that match TRBD2. Material: peripheral blood. The CDR3 bases are TGTGCCAGCAGCGTAGCTATGGGACTAGCGGGAATTGCGGAGCTGTTTTTT. Translating it yields CASSVAMGLAGIAELFF.